The next 15 T cell receptor beta chains were all read from a single sample in a study of response to subunit inactivated influenza vaccine. TCRdb used MiXCR to reprocess the RT-PCR reads, holding one entry per CDR3 protein. The data hold roughly 500,000 distinct CDR3 sequences, with approximately 17% observed a single time. The sample was CD4+ T cells sorted from PBMCs, taken around 25 months after vaccination. These receptor sequences come from a man between 50 and 69 years old who received an inactivated influenza vaccine.

This clonotype was counted only a few times. J is TRBJ2-5 and V is TRBV25-1, with TRBD2 matching over 10 bases. V lost 6 bases to trimming and J lost 2 bases; unmatched junction nucleotides: 6. This CDR3 is built from 15 residues. From germline, CDR1 is MGHDK and CDR2 SYGVNS. The CDR3 sequence is CASRQAGGPQETQYF. DNA for the CDR3: TGTGCCAGCAGACAAGCGGGAGGGCCGCAAGAGACCCAGTACTTC.

This clonotype was observed a single time. V and J are TRBV2 and TRBJ1-5; TRBD1 agrees at 9 bases. V dropped 8 bases and J dropped 1; count of bases not matched to a gene: 0. From germline, CDR1 is SNHLY and CDR2 FYNNEI. CDR3 length equals 13 residues. The CDR3 sequence is CASDRGSNQPQHF. CDR3 sequence (DNA): TGTGCCAGCGACAGGGGGAGCAATCAGCCCCAGCATTTT. Full variable domain (remainder filled in from reference TRBV2 and TRBJ1-5): EPEVTQTPSHQVTQMGQEVILRCVPISNHLYFYWYRQILGQKVEFLVSFYNNEISEKSEIFDDQFSVERPDGSNFTLKIRSTKLEDSAMYFCASDRGSNQPQHFGDGTRLSIL.

The V gene is TRBV3-1, the J gene TRBJ2-7; D is unresolved. CDR1 is LGHDT, CDR2 YNNKEL, per germline (reference sequence). The CDR3 runs to 11 residues. Trimming removed 3 bases at V and 7 bases at J, with 7 bases between. The CDR3 DNA sequence: TGTGCCAGCAGCCAGATCGGGGAGCAGTACTTC. It yields the protein CASSQIGEQYF.

The chain joins TRBV6-1 to TRBJ2-7; D possibly corresponds to TRBD1 (5 bases). With 5 bases removed from V and 1 base from J, the gap between germline ends came to 12 bases. The CDR3 consists of 14 residues. In germline, CDR1 is MNHNS, CDR2 SASEGT. The CDR3 coding sequence is TGTGCCAGCAGTAATGACAGATGGTCCTACGAGCAGTACTTC. Translated: CASSNDRWSYEQYF.

The CDR3 DNA is TGCAGCGTTGTCAGCCTGGGGTCTGAAGCTTTCTTT. This sequence encodes CSVVSLGSEAFF. V usage is TRBV29-1 and J usage is TRBJ1-1; D gene unclear. CDR1 SQVTM and CDR2 ANQGSEA come from the germline V gene. The length of the CDR3 is 12 residues. V shed 4 bases and J shed 6 bases, with 12 bases lying between them.

This clonotype has more than one count but fewer than ten. The genes are TRBV6-6 and TRBJ2-1; D not resolved. This CDR3 spans 13 amino acids. V was trimmed by 0 bases and J by 7 bases, leaving 7 bases between them. Germline loops: CDR1 MNHNY, CDR2 SVGAGI (reference sequence). CDR3 DNA sequence: TGTGCCAGCAGTTACTCGGAAGGGAATGAGCAGTTCTTC. Its translation: CASSYSEGNEQFF.

The chain combines TRBV7-2 with TRBJ2-7; D not certain. The CDR3 totals 14 residues. V was shortened by 3 bases and J by 3 bases, with 12 bases between the two germline ends. The germline gives CDR1 SGHTA, CDR2 FQGNSA. The CDR3 sequence is CASSLVRQNYEQYF. The CDR3 nucleotides are TGTGCCAGCAGCTTGGTGAGGCAAAACTACGAGCAGTACTTC.

This clonotype was seen repeatedly, ten times or more. The chain links TRBV7-2 to TRBJ2-3; 9 bases match TRBD2. The CDR3 runs 15 residues. The germline gives CDR1 SGHTA, CDR2 FQGNSA. V was clipped by 1 base and J by 4 bases; unmatched bases: 3. CDR3: CASSLGGLASDTQYF. The CDR3, as DNA: TGTGCCAGCAGCTTAGGGGGACTAGCATCAGATACGCAGTATTTT.

This clonotype turned up a few times. This chain connects TRBV11-2 to TRBJ2-3; D is perhaps TRBD1 (6 bases). The germline V gene encodes CDR1 SGHAT and CDR2 FQNNGV. This CDR3 has 15 amino acids. The V and J ends lost 2 bases and 4 bases respectively, with 13 bases between them. The CDR3 DNA reads TGTGCCAGCAGCTTAAGAGGACAGTTTTCAGATACGCAGTATTTT. Its protein is CASSLRGQFSDTQYF.

This clonotype was counted only a few times. The chain links TRBV14 to TRBJ2-5; 10 bases agree with TRBD2. V lost 0 bases to trimming and J lost 6 bases; unmatched junction nucleotides: 7. Germline loops: CDR1 SGHDN, CDR2 FVKESK. The CDR3 is 16 residues long. CDR3 sequence (DNA): TGTGCCAGCAGCCAAGATACGGGACTAGCGTCGAAGACCCAGTACTTC. Its protein is CASSQDTGLASKTQYF.

This rearrangement joins TRBV20-1 to TRBJ2-3, with 8 bases that match TRBD2. This CDR3 contains 15 residues. Germline CDR1 is DFQATT and CDR2 is SNEGSKA (reference sequence). Trimming at V came to 2 bases and at J to 0 bases, leaving 4 bases not matched to a gene. The CDR3 DNA follows: TGCAGTGCTAGAAAGACTAGCGTTAGCACAGATACGCAGTATTTT. Encoded protein: CSARKTSVSTDTQYF.

The chain uses TRBV7-8 and TRBJ1-5, with a weak D call TRBD1 (5 bases). Germline V lookup: CDR1 SGHVS, CDR2 FQNEAQ. V lost 5 bases and J lost 0, with 20 bases in between. CDR3 length equals 18 residues. CDR3 DNA: TGTGCCAGCAGCCCAAGAGGTTGGGGGGAAACTAGCAATCAGCCCCAGCATTTT. Translation: CASSPRGWGETSNQPQHF.

CDR3 bases: TGTGCCAGCAGCTTTCGGGAGGGCCCGTACAATGAGCAGTTCTTC. Translated, it gives CASSFREGPYNEQFF. The chain has TRBV7-9 and TRBJ2-1; TRBD2 matches at 8 bases. V was clipped by 3 bases and J by 4 bases; unmatched bases: 5. CDR1 and CDR2 from the germline V gene are SEHNR and FQNEAQ (reference sequence). This CDR3 is 15 amino acids long.

In its sample, this clonotype was seen a few times. V is TRBV9 and J is TRBJ2-3; TRBD2 agrees at 7 bases. In germline, CDR1 is SGDLS, CDR2 YYNGEE. The V and J ends lost 0 bases and 3 bases, in that order; junction bases with no gene match: 4. This CDR3 comprises 15 residues. CDR3 sequence (DNA): TGTGCCAGCAGCGTAGGGGTTAGCGGGACAGATACGCAGTATTTT. Amino acids: CASSVGVSGTDTQYF.

The chain links TRBV12-3 or TRBV12-4 to TRBJ2-6, with TRBD1 identical over 7 bases. The CDR3 is made up of 15 amino acids. V shed 2 bases, J shed 3 bases, and the junction held 1 base outside the gene matches. The CDR3 protein is CASSLRGLGANVLTF. CDR3 nucleotide sequence: TGTGCCAGCAGTTTAAGGGGGCTTGGGGCCAACGTCCTGACTTTC.